These 21 T cell receptor beta chains were all obtained from the same sample, sequenced in a study of breast tumors, draining lymph nodes, adjacent tissues. One entry per CDR3 protein results from TCRdb running MiXCR on the multiplex PCR reads. The table has some 53,000 distinct CDR3 sequences, roughly 40% seen once. The sequenced sample consisted of breast tumor tissue. These receptor sequences come from a female donor with breast cancer. Some clones in this sample may be carry-over from other donors' samples.

Ten or more counts support this clonotype. The J gene is TRBJ1-1, the V gene TRBV20-1, with 8 bases aligning to TRBD1. Germline loops: CDR1 DFQATT, CDR2 SNEGSKA (reference sequence). V dropped 7 bases and J dropped 2; count of bases not matched to a gene: 9. The CDR3 spans 14 residues. CDR3 amino acids: CSVLGQATNTEAFF. The CDR3 DNA is TGCAGTGTGCTGGGACAGGCGACCAACACTGAAGCTTTCTTT.

J is TRBJ1-3 and V is TRBV4-2; 8 bases match TRBD1. In germline, CDR1 is LGHNA, CDR2 YNFKEQ. The CDR3 runs to 16 residues. After removal of 2 bases from V and 4 bases from J, the junction contained 7 bases not matched to a gene. DNA of the CDR3: TGTGCCAGCAGCCAATCCGCAGGGGGCCTGGGAAACACCATATATTTT. Encoded protein: CASSQSAGGLGNTIYF.

This clonotype showed up many times. The CDR3 DNA follows: TGCAGTGCTAGAGATCATGGACAGGGAAATTCACCCCTCCACTTT. Its protein product is CSARDHGQGNSPLHF. The chain links TRBV20-1 to TRBJ1-6; TRBD1 matches 8 bases. V lost 0 bases to trimming and J lost 7 bases; unmatched junction nucleotides: 5. This CDR3 spans 15 amino acids. Germline loops: CDR1 DFQATT, CDR2 SNEGSKA (reference sequence).

The chain employs TRBV24-1 and TRBJ1-5; D is unclear. CDR1 and CDR2 from the germline V gene are KGHDR and SFDVKD. The V gene lost 5 bases and the J gene lost 0 bases, with 10 bases spanning the gap. The CDR3 extends over 15 amino acids. CDR3: CATSGDSHSNQPQHF. As DNA, the CDR3 is TGTGCCACCAGTGGAGACTCGCATAGCAATCAGCCCCAGCATTTT.

This rearrangement joins TRBV6-1 to TRBJ1-4, with TRBD1 as a possible D gene (6 bases). The CDR3 spans 14 residues. Germline values: CDR1 MNHNS, CDR2 SASEGT. The germline V and J ends were trimmed by 6 bases and 8 bases, with 16 bases remaining between them. CDR3 sequence reads: CASRNSPGGEKLFF. CDR3 sequence (DNA): TGTGCCAGCAGAAATTCCCCGGGGGGCGAAAAACTGTTTTTT.

This clonotype was seen many times. This chain joins TRBV18 and TRBJ2-7; a possible D gene is TRBD1 (6 bases). The length of the CDR3 is 15 residues. CDR1 is KGHSH and CDR2 is LQKENI in the germline V gene. The V gene lost 5 bases and the J gene lost 7 bases, with 21 bases spanning the gap. Here the CDR3 DNA reads TGTGCCAGCTCATCCCGGGACACCGCATCGAGGGAGCAGTACTTC. This encodes CASSSRDTASREQYF.

This clonotype was recorded at least ten times. This chain links TRBV24-1 with TRBJ2-7, with a possible D match to TRBD2 (5 bases). This CDR3 contains 15 residues. V was pared by 4 bases and J by 0 bases, with 12 bases between. The germline V gene encodes CDR1 KGHDR and CDR2 SFDVKD. The CDR3 sequence: CATSDPDSGSYEQYF. Here the CDR3 DNA reads TGTGCCACCAGTGACCCGGACTCGGGCTCCTACGAGCAGTACTTC.

This clonotype was seen more than once but under ten times. This rearrangement joins TRBV6-2 or TRBV6-3 to TRBJ2-5, with 12 bases fitting TRBD2. The germline gives CDR1 MNHEY, CDR2 SVGEGT. This CDR3 comprises 18 residues. The junction had 12 bases not matched to a gene; V was cut back by 5 bases and J by 2 bases. The CDR3 nucleotides are TGTGCCAGCAGTCCACCCGGACTAGCGGGAATTCTACAAGAGACCCAGTACTTC. Protein sequence: CASSPPGLAGILQETQYF.

The rearrangement joins TRBV7-9 to TRBJ2-7, with 9 bases fitting TRBD1. Germline V gene sequence: CDR1 SEHNR, CDR2 FQNEAQ (reference sequence). The CDR3 has 17 residues. The junction had 16 bases not matched to a gene; V was cut back by 7 bases and J by 3 bases. The CDR3 protein is CASTILTGGAQDYEQYF. The CDR3 DNA reads TGTGCCAGCACCATACTTACAGGGGGCGCACAAGACTACGAGCAGTACTTC. Looking up the rest from reference TRBV7-9 and TRBJ2-7 gives the full variable domain: DTGVSQNPRHKITKRGQNVTFRCDPISEHNRLYWYRQTLGQGPEFLTYFQNEAQLEKSRLLSDRFSAERPKGSFSTLEIQRTEQGDSAMYLCASTILTGGAQDYEQYFGPGTRLTVT.

Of note for this clonotype: This may be a read error: a much more frequent sequence differs by one nucleotide. The V call is TRBV3-1, the J call TRBJ2-7; the D call may be TRBD1 or TRBD2 (5 bases each). The CDR3 is made up of 11 amino acids. The germline V gene encodes CDR1 LGHDT and CDR2 YNNKEL (reference sequence). Trimming pared 2 bases from V and 12 bases from J, leaving 11 bases between. The CDR3 DNA follows: TGTGCCAGCAGCCAACCCGGGGCCCGGTACTTC. Translation: CASSQPGARYF.

In the case of this clonotype: Being one base from a much bigger clone, this may be a read error. The chain has TRBV20-1 and TRBJ1-1; no clear D gene. CDR3 length: 14 amino acids. Trimming pared 5 bases from V and 4 bases from J, leaving 17 bases between. CDR1 is DFQATT and CDR2 is SNEGSKA in the germline V gene (reference sequence). The chain's CDR3 is CSAGSLARTTEAFF. The CDR3 bases are TGCAGTGCTGGAAGCTTAGCTCGGACCACTGAAGCTTTCTTT.

This clonotype appeared many times. This sequence joins TRBV7-2 and TRBJ2-5; the D gene could be TRBD1 or TRBD2 (5 bases each). V dropped 6 bases and J dropped 5 bases, with 10 bases sitting between them. Germline CDR1 and CDR2: SGHTA and FQGNSA. The CDR3 has 12 amino acids. CDR3 DNA: TGTGCCAGCAGTCGACAGCGGGAGACCCAGTACTTC. Its translation is CASSRQRETQYF.

The sample holds a few counts of this clonotype. The chain joins TRBV25-1 to TRBJ1-5; 7 bases agree with TRBD1. The CDR3 extends over 20 amino acids. Trimming cost V 6 bases and J 0 bases; bases outside gene matches: 20. In germline, CDR1 is MGHDK, CDR2 SYGVNS. CDR3 DNA sequence: TGTGCCAGCAGCTTACCCAACCGGGACAGTAGGACGAATAGCAATCAGCCCCAGCATTTT. Its translation: CASSLPNRDSRTNSNQPQHF.

This clonotype appeared many times. This chain uses TRBV4-3 with TRBJ1-6; no firm D call. Trimming removed 4 bases from V and 3 bases from J, with 4 bases in between. Germline CDR1 and CDR2: LGHNA and YSLEER. This CDR3 is built from 13 residues. Here the CDR3 DNA reads TGCGCCAGCAGCCCGAACTATAATTCACCCCTCCACTTT. It is translated as CASSPNYNSPLHF.

This clonotype was counted many times. The rearrangement joins TRBV11-2 to TRBJ1-5; D might be TRBD1 (5 bases). The CDR3 runs to 15 residues. Germline-derived CDR1 and CDR2 are SGHAT and FQNNGV. The V and J ends lost 5 bases and 6 bases respectively, with 17 bases between them. CDR3 sequence (DNA): TGTGCCAGCAGCCCCTCCGGCCAGGGAAGTCAGCCCCAGCATTTT. Residues: CASSPSGQGSQPQHF.

Of note for this clonotype: The final CDR3 position lacks the conserved phenylalanine or tryptophan, pointing to a likely read error. The CDR3 loop reads CASSLEAEYDSPLHS. The CDR3 DNA follows: TGTGCCAGCAGCTTAGAGGCGGAATATGATTCACCCCTCCACTCT. The chain joins TRBV11-2 to TRBJ1-6; D ambiguous. The CDR3 consists of 15 residues. V lost 0 bases, J lost 8 bases, and 11 bases lay in between. Germline values: CDR1 SGHAT, CDR2 FQNNGV.

The chain is built from TRBV29-1 and TRBJ1-2, with D possibly matching TRBD1 (6 bases). The V and J ends lost 8 bases and 5 bases respectively, with 12 bases between them. This CDR3 region has 11 residues. CDR1 SQVTM and CDR2 ANQGSEA come from the germline V gene. The CDR3, as DNA: TGCAGCTGGGACAAATCGTATGGCTACACCTTC. It translates to CSWDKSYGYTF.

Points on this clonotype: Relative to the germline gene, one junction end is altered; a read error may explain this. The V call is TRBV7-3, the J call TRBJ2-2; D is uncertain. This CDR3 spans 16 amino acids. From germline, CDR1 is SGHTA and CDR2 FQGTGA. The CDR3 here is CASSPSWVANTGELFF. The CDR3 bases are TGCGCCAGCAGCCCTTCTTGGGTAGCGAACACCGGGGAGCTGTTTTTT.

By frequency in the sample, this clonotype is medium-sized (0.01 to 0.1%). This rearrangement joins TRBV7-9 to TRBJ2-5, with D unclear. Trimming cost V 2 bases and J 2 bases, with 9 bases left between them. This CDR3 spans 14 amino acids. The germline V gene encodes CDR1 SEHNR and CDR2 FQNEAQ (reference sequence). CDR3 sequence (DNA): TGTGCCAGCAGCTTAAAGGGAAGACAAGAGACCCAGTACTTC. Translation: CASSLKGRQETQYF.

This clonotype has at least ten counts. This sequence joins TRBV5-1 and TRBJ2-5, with 11 bases identical to TRBD1. The trim removed 1 base at V and 4 bases at J, leaving 9 bases unmatched. CDR1 SGHRS and CDR2 YFSETQ come from the germline V gene. This CDR3 spans 17 amino acids. CDR3 in DNA: TGCGCCAGCAGCTTGCAATCGTGGGGACAGGGGGGAGAGACCCAGTACTTC. Its protein product is CASSLQSWGQGGETQYF.

The table lists this clonotype with a few counts. The J gene is TRBJ2-1, the V gene TRBV6-6; 7 bases agree with TRBD1. With V trimmed by 5 bases and J by 4 bases, 11 bases remained unmatched. CDR3 length: 16 amino acids. Germline CDR1 is MNHNY and CDR2 is SVGAGI (reference sequence). The CDR3 DNA is TGTGCCAGCAGTCACGGTTTGGCAGGGGGTTACAATGAGCAGTTCTTC. Residues: CASSHGLAGGYNEQFF.